A single sample gave rise to the 2 T cell receptor beta chains below, sequenced in a study of shared clonotypes between healthy human individuals. Some clones are missing from TCRdb's copy, which holds only in-frame ones; the method was immunoSEQ multiplex PCR. The profile covers about 680,000 clones, with about 92% appearing a single time and 24% taken by the ten largest. Naive CD8 populations comprised CD45RO-negative cells positively selected for CCR7, excluding terminally differentiated effector memory CD45RA+ cells. Source material: naive CD8+ T cells sorted from blood. The receptors were gathered from a man between 25 and 39 years old in good health.

Comment on this clone: The same CDR3 also results from other DNA sequences found in this sample. This chain links TRBV28 with TRBJ2-5; D remains unclear. V gave up 4 bases and J gave up 3 bases, with 3 bases separating them. CDR1 is MDHEN and CDR2 is SYDVKM in the germline V gene. This CDR3 is built from 11 residues. The CDR3 protein is CASSSEETQYF. In nucleotides, the CDR3 is TGTGCCAGCAGTTCGGAAGAGACCCAGTACTTC. The full variable domain, rest sourced from reference TRBV28 and TRBJ2-5, is DVKVTQSSRYLVKRTGEKVFLECVQDMDHENMFWYRQDPGLGLRLIYFSYDVKMKEKGDIPEGYSVSREKKERFSLILESASTNQTSMYLCASSSEETQYFGPGTRLLVL.

This chain uses TRBV5-5 with TRBJ2-1, with TRBD2 identical over 7 bases. V lost 3 bases to trimming and J lost 7 bases; unmatched junction nucleotides: 10. The CDR3 is 15 residues long. Germline assignment: CDR1 SGHKS and CDR2 YYEKEE (reference sequence). As DNA, the CDR3 is TGTGCCAGCAGCTGGGTCCTAGGGGAGGGGAATGAGCAGTTCTTC. Encoded protein: CASSWVLGEGNEQFF.